This record looks at one TCR beta chain sequence and its context. The antigen is unknown. The CDR3 spans 16 residues. Germline-derived CDR1 and CDR2 are LGHNA and YNFKEQ. V was trimmed by 0 bases and J by 3 bases, leaving 14 bases between them. The record originates from a study of cytomegalovirus exposure and HLA in healthy donors. Study results and caveats: Later analysis associated a missense DCLRE1C variant with TCR beta V- and J-gene trimming. It was assumed in the presence/absence analyses that sequencing depth was roughly uniform across donors. Researchers reportedly found TCR beta sequences accurately predicted most subjects' HLA-A and HLA-B alleles.

In the PCR, 60 Vbeta and 13 Jbeta primers were used. Per the original methods: The count from a later analysis was tens of millions of unique TCR beta chains, about 9.9 million of them shared. The method was immunoSEQ multiplex PCR; TCRdb's version includes in-frame clones alone and lacks a portion of them. D and trimming were read from the DNA, whereas the V and J calls and clone size are those reported in that table. Its listing shows 70,000 to 100,000 clones. This sequence originates from a girl between 10 and 17 years old in good health and CMV-seropositive. The sequencing sample was made of PBMCs. The chain is built from TRBV4-2 and TRBJ1-1; D is perhaps TRBD1 (5 bases). The CDR3 is CASSQEGRGLDTEAFF. The CDR3 DNA reads as TGTGCCAGCAGCCAAGAAGGGAGGGGATTGGACACTGAAGCTTTCTTT.